Listed here are 25 T cell receptor beta chains from one sample, sequenced in a study of breast tumors, draining lymph nodes, adjacent tissues. MiXCR, run by TCRdb on the multiplex PCR reads, gives a single entry per CDR3 protein. The repertoire holds some 97,000 distinct CDR3 sequences, with about 20% as singletons. Samples came from axillary lymph nodes draining the breast cancer. Source material: axillary lymph node tissue. Receptor source: a female donor with breast cancer. Some clones in this sample may be carry-over from other donors' samples.

Turning to this clonotype: A much bigger clone sits one base away, suggesting this may be a read error. The chain uses TRBV6-5 and TRBJ1-2, with D unclear. Germline V lookup: CDR1 MNHEY, CDR2 SVGAGI. V shed 11 bases and J shed 7 bases, with 23 bases lying between them. The CDR3 length is 14 residues. The CDR3 spells CAGKSEGAVFGYTF. Here the CDR3 DNA reads TGTGCCGGCAAGAGTGAGGGCGCAGTTTTTGGCTACACCTTC.

This clonotype was recorded many times. The rearrangement links TRBV29-1 to TRBJ2-3; D is undetermined. This CDR3 is 14 amino acids long. Germline V CDR1 and CDR2: SQVTM, ANQGSEA. The V end was cut by 2 bases, the J end by 3 bases, with 12 bases between. CDR3 nucleotides: TGCAGCGTTGAAACTCAAAAAGGGACAGATACGCAGTATTTT. It is translated as CSVETQKGTDTQYF.

The CDR3, as DNA: TGTGCCAGCAGCTTACAGGGGAGCTCCTATAATTCACCCCTCCACTTT. Translating it yields CASSLQGSSYNSPLHF. The chain carries TRBV5-5 and TRBJ1-6; 7 nucleotides align to TRBD1. Trimming at V came to 2 bases and at J to 0 bases, leaving 2 bases not matched to a gene. Germline CDR1 SGHKS, CDR2 YYEKEE (reference sequence). This CDR3 comprises 16 residues.

Ten or more counts support this clonotype. The chain uses TRBV6-1 and TRBJ2-1; D is possibly TRBD1 or TRBD2 (7 bases each). Germline values: CDR1 MNHNS, CDR2 SASEGT. The CDR3 is 17 amino acids. With 2 bases removed from V and 0 bases from J, the gap between germline ends came to 14 bases. CDR3 loop: CASSESGTAFSYNEQFF. The CDR3 region has the DNA TGTGCCAGCAGTGAAAGCGGGACAGCCTTCTCCTACAATGAGCAGTTCTTC.

V gene TRBV6-1 combines with J gene TRBJ1-6; D perhaps matches TRBD1 (6 bases). The CDR3 has 12 amino acids. Between the trimmed V and J ends, which lost 9 bases and 4 bases, there was a span of 7 bases. Looked up from germline, CDR1 is MNHNS and CDR2 is SASEGT. In DNA, the CDR3 is TGTGCCAGTACAGGGTATAATTCACCCCTCCACTTT. It encodes CASTGYNSPLHF.

Comments on this clonotype: This is likely a read error, given that the CDR3 carries no conserved phenylalanine or tryptophan at its end. The DNA is omitted, as the CDR3 cannot be located on it reliably, and the CDR3 follows TCRdb's listing. The chain recombines TRBV7-9 with TRBJ2-5; TRBD1, the D gene given by the table, was not confirmed from the DNA. Germline V gene data show CDR1 as SEHNR and CDR2 as FQNEAQ (reference sequence). The CDR3 adds up to 15 amino acids, both ends counted. CDR3 residues: CASSLERGDGYTFGS.

This clonotype has at least ten counts. The genes are TRBV7-9 and TRBJ2-2; weak D call: TRBD1 (5 bases). Germline V gene data show CDR1 as SEHNR and CDR2 as FQNEAQ (reference sequence). The CDR3 is 14 amino acids. V was clipped by 5 bases and J by 6 bases, with 13 bases between them. The CDR3 is CASSPRGAAGELFF. The CDR3 nucleotides read TGTGCCAGCAGCCCCCGTGGGGCCGCCGGGGAGCTGTTTTTT.

The table lists this clonotype with a few counts. V is TRBV28 and J is TRBJ1-4; TRBD1 aligns across 10 bases. This CDR3 is built from 15 residues. With 1 base clipped from V and 5 bases from J, the junction kept 1 base outside the gene matches. Germline CDR1 MDHEN, CDR2 SYDVKM. Written as DNA, the CDR3 is TGTGCCAGCAGTTTATCGGGACAGGGGAATGAAAAACTGTTTTTT. It yields the protein CASSLSGQGNEKLFF.

This sequence joins TRBV28 and TRBJ1-2, with D unclear. Germline CDR1 and CDR2: MDHEN and SYDVKM. V dropped 8 bases and J dropped 8 bases, with 24 bases sitting between them. There are 15 residues in the CDR3. CDR3 coding DNA: TGTGCCAGCGGATCCCCTCGCAGGTCAACGAAAGGCTACACCTTC. Encoded protein: CASGSPRRSTKGYTF.

Regarding this clonotype: The CDR3 ends on some other residue instead of the conserved phenylalanine or tryptophan, so this is likely a read error. CDR3 protein: CTSRPRQGSSPLHI. The CDR3 nucleotides are TGTACCAGCAGACCTCGACAGGGTTCTTCACCCCTCCACATT. The chain recombines TRBV12-3 or TRBV12-4 with TRBJ1-6; 7 positions agree with TRBD1. The CDR3 is 14 residues long.

This clonotype was seen ten or more times. The chain carries TRBV29-1 and TRBJ2-5; 8 bases line up with TRBD2. Per germline, CDR1 SQVTM and CDR2 ANQGSEA. The CDR3 spans 14 residues. V was pared by 6 bases and J by 5 bases, with 11 bases of the junction left unmatched. This chain's CDR3 is CSVGSGSSVETQYF. As DNA, the CDR3 is TGCAGCGTCGGCAGCGGGAGTAGTGTTGAGACCCAGTACTTC.

This clonotype was observed at least ten times. V is TRBV5-1 and J is TRBJ1-4; no reliable D call. This CDR3 contains 13 residues. V lost 0 bases to trimming and J lost 6 bases, with 6 bases between them. Germline assignment: CDR1 SGHRS and CDR2 YFSETQ. The CDR3 reads CASSLGQDEKLFF. CDR3 coding DNA: TGCGCCAGCAGCTTGGGGCAGGATGAAAAACTGTTTTTT.

This sequence joins TRBV7-9 and TRBJ1-1; TRBD1 might be the D (5 bases). Trimming pared 2 bases from V and 1 base from J, leaving 8 bases between. CDR3 size: 14 residues. Germline V gene sequence: CDR1 SEHNR, CDR2 FQNEAQ (reference sequence). The DNA of the CDR3 is TGTGCCAGCAGCTTACAGGGCGCGAACACTGAAGCTTTCTTT. Residues: CASSLQGANTEAFF.

As concerns this clonotype: Possible read error: a much larger clone is one base away. The CDR3 ends on some other residue instead of the conserved phenylalanine or tryptophan, so this is likely a read error. The chain uses TRBV11-3 and TRBJ2-3; 9 positions match TRBD1. This CDR3 region has 16 residues. With V trimmed by 5 bases and J by 7 bases, 13 bases remained unmatched. Looked up from germline, CDR1 is SGHNT and CDR2 is YENEEA. CDR3 in amino acids: CASSLTFGTGNYTQYS. The CDR3 DNA reads as TGTGCCAGCAGCCTGACGTTCGGGACAGGGAACTATACGCAGTATTCT.

This clonotype has a count of ten or more. The V call is TRBV20-1, the J call TRBJ2-3; D might be TRBD1 (6 bases). Per germline, CDR1 DFQATT and CDR2 SNEGSKA (reference sequence). The length of the CDR3 is 14 residues. V dropped 5 bases and J dropped 4 bases, with 16 bases sitting between them. The CDR3: CSALSWGLADTQYF. CDR3 DNA sequence: TGCAGTGCTCTCTCGTGGGGGCTTGCAGATACGCAGTATTTT.

Many counts were recorded for this clonotype. The J gene is TRBJ1-6, the V gene TRBV19; perhaps TRBD1 as D (5 bases). This CDR3 has 15 amino acids. V was cut by 3 bases and J by 6 bases, with 12 bases left in between. CDR1 is LNHDA and CDR2 is SQIVND in the germline V gene (reference sequence). The CDR3 bases are TGTGCCAGTAGTATCGTGGGACCGACTAATTCACCCCTCCACTTT. Translation gives CASSIVGPTNSPLHF.

V and J are TRBV18 and TRBJ2-7; 7 positions agree with TRBD2. Unmatched junction bases numbered 7, after V lost 3 bases and J lost 2 bases. Germline values: CDR1 KGHSH, CDR2 LQKENI. The CDR3 is 15 residues long. The CDR3: CASSPRVGGTYEQYF. The CDR3 DNA follows: TGTGCCAGCTCACCGCGTGTGGGGGGGACCTACGAGCAGTACTTC.

The chain carries TRBV4-2 and TRBJ1-1; 7 nucleotides line up with TRBD1. The CDR3 sequence is 16 residues long. V shed 5 bases and J 1 base; nucleotides not matched to a gene: 10. The germline V gene has CDR1 LGHNA and CDR2 YNFKEQ. The CDR3 DNA reads TGTGCCAGCAGCTACGCCCCAGGGGGGCAGAACACTGAAGCTTTCTTT. Translation: CASSYAPGGQNTEAFF.

The table lists this clonotype with many counts. This chain uses TRBV9 with TRBJ2-1, with 8 bases fitting TRBD2. The ends lost 0 bases at V and 6 bases at J; junction bases unmatched: 2. Germline CDR1 reads SGDLS; CDR2 reads YYNGEE. The CDR3 consists of 14 residues. The CDR3 DNA reads TGTGCCAGCAGCGTAGGCGGGGGGCCCAATGAGCAGTTCTTC. Its protein product is CASSVGGGPNEQFF. The full variable domain, in which reference TRBV9 and TRBJ2-1 provide the parts outside the CDR3, is DSGVTQTPKHLITATGQRVTLRCSPRSGDLSVYWYQQSLDQGLQFLIQYYNGEERAKGNILERFSAQQFPDLHSELNLSSLELGDSALYFCASSVGGGPNEQFFGPGTRLTVL.

This clonotype was seen a few times. This chain connects TRBV5-4 to TRBJ2-7; D gene uncertain. V lost 2 bases and J lost 6, with 9 bases in between. The CDR3 is made up of 12 amino acids. Germline-derived CDR1 and CDR2 are SGHNT and YYREEE (reference sequence). DNA of the CDR3: TGTGCCAGCAGCTTCCGACCAACCGAGCAGTACTTC. This gives the protein CASSFRPTEQYF.

This clonotype showed up many times. The chain uses TRBV10-3 and TRBJ2-7; D gene ambiguous. The CDR3 consists of 12 residues. Germline V CDR1 and CDR2: ENHRY, SYGVKD. Trimming left V 1 base short and J 5 bases short, with 6 bases between. CDR3 DNA sequence: TGTGCCATCAGTGAGTTATCGGACGAGCAGTACTTC. It yields the protein CAISELSDEQYF.

This clonotype has a count of ten or more. The rearrangement joins TRBV5-5 to TRBJ2-1; D uncertain. Germline V CDR1 and CDR2: SGHKS, YYEKEE (reference sequence). Deletions cut 0 bases from V and 4 bases from J, with 5 bases between. The CDR3 has 13 amino acids. The CDR3 DNA follows: TGTGCCAGCAGCTTGGCCCATTACAATGAGCAGTTCTTC. The encoded protein is CASSLAHYNEQFF. The full variable domain, with the rest looked up from reference TRBV5-5 and TRBJ2-1, is DAGVTQSPTHLIKTRGQQVTLRCSPISGHKSVSWYQQVLGQGPQFIFQYYEKEERGRGNFPDRFSARQFPNYSSELNVNALLLGDSALYLCASSLAHYNEQFFGPGTRLTVL.

The sample holds many counts of this clonotype. V is TRBV20-1 and J is TRBJ2-1; TRBD2 aligns across 8 bases. Germline loops: CDR1 DFQATT, CDR2 SNEGSKA (reference sequence). V was pared by 5 bases and J by 2 bases, with 8 bases of the junction left unmatched. The CDR3 consists of 15 residues. The CDR3: CSALRLARAYNEQFF. CDR3 nucleotide sequence: TGCAGTGCTCTACGACTAGCGAGAGCCTACAATGAGCAGTTCTTC.

This clonotype has at least ten counts. V and J are TRBV19 and TRBJ2-1; D is uncertain. Germline lookup yields CDR1 LNHDA and CDR2 SQIVND (reference sequence). V was trimmed by 5 bases and J by 0 bases, leaving 8 bases between them. This CDR3 is 14 amino acids long. The CDR3 loop reads CASSVTRSYNEQFF. In DNA, the CDR3 is TGTGCCAGTAGTGTCACCCGCTCCTACAATGAGCAGTTCTTC.

A word on this clonotype: This may arise from a read error, as a much more abundant clone is one base away. The chain links TRBV6-1 to TRBJ2-2; 8 nucleotides agree with TRBD1. CDR1 and CDR2 (germline): MNHNS, SASEGT. V was clipped by 6 bases and J by 3 bases; unmatched bases: 6. There are 15 residues in the CDR3. The CDR3 DNA reads as TGTGCCAGCAGGCCGGACAGGGTAGACACCGGGGAGCTGTTTTTT. Its translation: CASRPDRVDTGELFF.